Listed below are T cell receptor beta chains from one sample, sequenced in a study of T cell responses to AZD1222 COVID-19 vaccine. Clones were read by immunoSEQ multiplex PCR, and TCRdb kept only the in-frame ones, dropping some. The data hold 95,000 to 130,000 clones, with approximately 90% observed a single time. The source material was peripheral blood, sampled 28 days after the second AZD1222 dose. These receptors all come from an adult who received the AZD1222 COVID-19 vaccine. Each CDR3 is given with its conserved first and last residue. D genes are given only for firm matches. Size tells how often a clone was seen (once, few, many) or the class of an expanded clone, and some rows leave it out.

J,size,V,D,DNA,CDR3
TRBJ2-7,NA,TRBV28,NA,TGTGCCAGCAGTCCTGACGCCCCCTACGAGCAGTACTTC,CASSPDAPYEQYF
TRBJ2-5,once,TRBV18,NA,TGTGCCAGCACTATTGGCGGAACCCAAGAGACCCAGTACTTC,CASTIGGTQETQYF
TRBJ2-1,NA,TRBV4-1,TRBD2,TGCGCCAGCAGCCAAGAGAAGCTAGCGGGAGAAGGCAATGAGCAGTTCTTC,CASSQEKLAGEGNEQFF
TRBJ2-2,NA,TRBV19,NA,TGTGCCAGTAGTATATTGGCGGTAGACACCGGGGAGCTGTTTTTT,CASSILAVDTGELFF
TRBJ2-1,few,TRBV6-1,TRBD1,TGTGCCAGCAGTGAAGGACAGGGCCATGATGAGCAGTTCTTC,CASSEGQGHDEQFF
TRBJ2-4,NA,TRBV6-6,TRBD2,TGTGCCAGCAGTTATCTGGCGGGAGAGGCCAAAAACATTCAGTACTTC,CASSYLAGEAKNIQYF
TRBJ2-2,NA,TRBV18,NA,TGTGCCAGCTCACCACGGGGAAACGGGGAGCTGTTTTTT,CASSPRGNGELFF
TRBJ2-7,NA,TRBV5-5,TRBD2,TGTGCCAGCAGCCGGGGACTAGCGGGAGTTCATCGGGGATACGAGCAGTACTTC,CASSRGLAGVHRGYEQYF
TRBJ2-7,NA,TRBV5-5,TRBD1,TGTGCCAGCAGCATCCGACAGGGAGTTTATGACGAGCAGTACTTC,CASSIRQGVYDEQYF
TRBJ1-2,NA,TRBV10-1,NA,TGCGCCAGCAGTGCTTCGAGATACTATGGCTACACCTTC,CASSASRYYGYTF
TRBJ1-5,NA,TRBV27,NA,TGTGCCAGCAGGTTACAGGGTGGGGTTCCACATCAGCCCCAGCATTTT,CASRLQGGVPHQPQHF
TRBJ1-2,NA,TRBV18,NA,TGTGCCAGCTCATCACAGGGTCCTAACTATGGCTACACCTTC,CASSSQGPNYGYTF
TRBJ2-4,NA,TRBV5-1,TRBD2,TGCGCCAGCAGCGAAAGGGCTAGCGGGAGCGGAAACATTCAGTACTTC,CASSERASGSGNIQYF
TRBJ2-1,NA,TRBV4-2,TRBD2,TGTGCCAGCAGCCAAGGACTAGCGGGGGGGGATGAGCAGTTCTTC,CASSQGLAGGDEQFF
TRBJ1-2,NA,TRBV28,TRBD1,TGTGCCAGCAGTGAACCGGGACAGCCTTCGTGGGGCTACACCTTC,CASSEPGQPSWGYTF
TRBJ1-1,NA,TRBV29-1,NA,TGCAGCGTTGGACACCTGAACACTGAAGCTTTCTTT,CSVGHLNTEAFF
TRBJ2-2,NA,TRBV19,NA,TGTGCCAGTAGTATTTTACGCGAGAACACCGGGGAGCTGTTTTTT,CASSILRENTGELFF
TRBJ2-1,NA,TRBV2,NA,TGTGCCAGCACCACTCGGGGGGCTGAAGGTCGGGTGCAGTTCTTC,CASTTRGAEGRVQFF
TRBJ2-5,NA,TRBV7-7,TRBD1,TGTGCTAGCAGCCTAAGAACATCCGGGACAGCCCAAGAGACCCAGTACTTC,CASSLRTSGTAQETQYF
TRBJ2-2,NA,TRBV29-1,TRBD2,TGCAGCGTCCGCTCTACCGGGACTAGCGGGGACACCGGGGAGCTGTTTTTT,CSVRSTGTSGDTGELFF
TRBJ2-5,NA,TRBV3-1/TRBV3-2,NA,TGTGCCAGCAGCGGCAGGGCCATGGAGACCCAGTACTTC,CASSGRAMETQYF
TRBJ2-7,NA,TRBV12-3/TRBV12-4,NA,TGTGCCAGCAGTTTAATGGGTCTAAACGAGCAGTACTTC,CASSLMGLNEQYF
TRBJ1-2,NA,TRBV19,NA,TGTGCCAGTAGTATGTCCCAGGGGACTAACTATGGCTACACCTTC,CASSMSQGTNYGYTF
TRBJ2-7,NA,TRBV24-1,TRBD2,TGTGCCACCAGTTCCGGGGGGAAGAACGAGCAGTACTTC,CATSSGGKNEQYF
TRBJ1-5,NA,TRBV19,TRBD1,TGTGCCAGTAGGGGGGGGACAGATCAGCCCCAGCATTTT,CASRGGTDQPQHF
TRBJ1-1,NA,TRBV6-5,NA,TGTGCCAGCACCCATCCCGGGACTGAGGTTACTTTCTTT,CASTHPGTEVTFF
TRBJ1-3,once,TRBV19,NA,TGTGCCAGTACCCCAGGATACTCTGGAAACACCATATATTTT,CASTPGYSGNTIYF
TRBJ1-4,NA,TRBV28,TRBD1,TGTGCCAGCAGTTTACGACAGGGGGCACGGAAACTGTTTTTT,CASSLRQGARKLFF
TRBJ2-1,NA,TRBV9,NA,TGTGCCAGCAGCACAGGGACACTCAGCTCCTACAATGAGCAGTTCTTC,CASSTGTLSSYNEQFF
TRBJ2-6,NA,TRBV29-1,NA,TGCAGCGTTGCCCACTCTGGGGCCAACGTCCTGACTTTC,CSVAHSGANVLTF
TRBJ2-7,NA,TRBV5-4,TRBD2,TGTGCCAGCAGCGGGGGACTAGCGGGGCCCTACGAGCAGTACTTC,CASSGGLAGPYEQYF
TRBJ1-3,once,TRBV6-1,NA,TGTGCCAGCAGTGAAGGGGAACCCCCCTCTGGAAACACCATATATTTT,CASSEGEPPSGNTIYF
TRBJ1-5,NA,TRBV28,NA,TGTGCCAGCAGTGGGTTCATAAAGGGGCAGCATTTT,CASSGFIKGQHF
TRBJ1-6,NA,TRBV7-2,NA,TGTGCCAGCAGCTTAGTTCGGTCGAGCTCCTATAATTCACCCCTCCACTTT,CASSLVRSSSYNSPLHF
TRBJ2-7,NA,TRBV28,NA,TGTGCCAGCTACGGGGCGCCAGTCTACGAGCAGTACTTC,CASYGAPVYEQYF
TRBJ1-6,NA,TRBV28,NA,TGTGCCAGTAAACAGGCGGGGGTCCTCCACTTT,CASKQAGVLHF
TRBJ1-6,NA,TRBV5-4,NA,TGTGCCAGCAGCTTGGGAAGGGGAGATAATTCACCCCTCCACTTT,CASSLGRGDNSPLHF
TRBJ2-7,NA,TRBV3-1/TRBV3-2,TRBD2,TGTGCCAGCAGCCAAGGGACTAGTGTCTACGAGCAGTACTTC,CASSQGTSVYEQYF
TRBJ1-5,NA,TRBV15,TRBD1,TGTGCCACCAGCTGGGACAGGGATAGCAATCAGCCCCAGCATTTT,CATSWDRDSNQPQHF
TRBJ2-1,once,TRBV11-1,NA,TGTGCCAGCAGTCCCCCAGGCAATGAGCAGTTCTTC,CASSPPGNEQFF
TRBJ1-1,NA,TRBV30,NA,TGTGCCTCCAGGGGTCGGACTGAAGCTTTCTTT,CASRGRTEAFF
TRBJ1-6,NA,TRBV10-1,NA,TGCGCCAGCAGCCCGGGTCCAGGCGCTTCACCCCTCCACTTT,CASSPGPGASPLHF
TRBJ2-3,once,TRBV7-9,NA,TGTGCCAGCAGCTTCGCGGGTTCTAGCACAGATACGCAGTATTTT,CASSFAGSSTDTQYF
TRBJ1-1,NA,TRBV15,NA,TGTGCCACCAGCAGGGCGGGGGGCTCCACTGAAGCTTTCTTT,CATSRAGGSTEAFF
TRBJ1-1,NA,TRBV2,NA,TGTGCCAGCAGTGGAGTAGGAGCTTTCTTT,CASSGVGAFF
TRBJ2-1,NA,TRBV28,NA,TGTGCCAGCAGTTTATATCGGGACTACAATGAGCAGTTCTTC,CASSLYRDYNEQFF
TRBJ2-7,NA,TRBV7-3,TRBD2,TGTGCCAGCAGCTTATCTAGCGGTCCCGGCTACGAGCAGTACTTC,CASSLSSGPGYEQYF
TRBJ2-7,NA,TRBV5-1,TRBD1,TGCGCCAGCAGCTTGTCCGGGACAGGGGGCCACGAGCAGTACTTC,CASSLSGTGGHEQYF
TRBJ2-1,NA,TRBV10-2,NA,TGCGCCAGCAGTGATGAGCACAATGAGCAGTTCTTC,CASSDEHNEQFF
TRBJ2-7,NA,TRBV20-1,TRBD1,TGCAGTGCTAATTCTGCGGACAGGGTATACTTC,CSANSADRVYF
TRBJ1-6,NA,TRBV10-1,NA,TGCGCCAGCACTAGGGTTTCACCCCTCCACTTT,CASTRVSPLHF
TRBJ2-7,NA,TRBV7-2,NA,TGTGCCAGCACCCCAAGTACAGGACCGGGGGAGCAGTACTTC,CASTPSTGPGEQYF
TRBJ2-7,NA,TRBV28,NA,TGTGCCAGCAGTTCACGGGACGGATCCTACGAGCAGTACTTC,CASSSRDGSYEQYF
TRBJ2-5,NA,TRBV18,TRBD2,TGTGCCAGCTCACCGGGACTAGCGGAGGGGACCCAGTACTTC,CASSPGLAEGTQYF